The 26 T cell receptor beta chains presented below share a single source sample, sequenced in a study of blood T cell repertoires in COVID-19. Assay used: immunoSEQ multiplex PCR; TCRdb lists only in-frame clones, some missing. The data contain 140,000 or so clones, 80% to 90% of them singletons. Sequencing used peripheral blood. Every receptor here comes from a woman aged 50 to 65 with active or convalescent COVID-19.

The rearrangement joins TRBV6-2 or TRBV6-3 to TRBJ2-1, with TRBD1 matching over 7 bases. With V trimmed by 2 bases and J by 0 bases, 4 bases remained unmatched. The CDR3 sequence is 16 residues long. In germline, CDR1 is MNHEY, CDR2 SVGEGT. The CDR3 reads CASSYPPGGSYNEQFF. CDR3 coding DNA: TGTGCCAGCAGTTACCCGCCAGGGGGCTCCTACAATGAGCAGTTCTTC.

The gene calls are TRBV7-6 and TRBJ1-2, with a tentative D call TRBD1 (6 bases). The CDR3 is 16 amino acids. V shed 5 bases and J shed 6 bases, with 22 bases lying between them. Germline CDR1 SGHVS, CDR2 FNYEAQ. CDR3 DNA: TGTGCCAGCAGCGCGAAATTGAGTGGCGGGGGCGATGGCTACACCTTC. Its translation: CASSAKLSGGGDGYTF.

The genes are TRBV13 and TRBJ2-3, with TRBD2 matching over 9 bases. Germline CDR1 and CDR2: PRHDT and FYEKMQ (reference sequence). This CDR3 spans 20 amino acids. V trimming: 2 bases; J trimming: 1 base; junction bases outside the gene matches: 16. Here the CDR3 DNA reads TGTGCCAGCAGCTTATTCCCCCTAACAGGCGGGGGGGTAGGCACAGATACGCAGTATTTT. Translated, it gives CASSLFPLTGGGVGTDTQYF. The complete variable domain, with remaining parts taken from reference TRBV13 and TRBJ2-3, reads AAGVIQSPRHLIKEKRETATLKCYPIPRHDTVYWYQQGPGQDPQFLISFYEKMQSDKGSIPDRFSAQQFSDYHSELNMSSLELGDSALYFCASSLFPLTGGGVGTDTQYFGPGTRLTVL.

The chain links TRBV28 to TRBJ1-1; possibly TRBD1 for D (6 bases). CDR1 and CDR2 from the germline V gene are MDHEN and SYDVKM. The CDR3 has 16 amino acids. Trimming took off 3 bases at V and 11 bases at J, with 25 bases between the two ends. CDR3: CASSFGQGPVWVRAFF. DNA of the CDR3: TGTGCCAGCAGTTTCGGGCAGGGGCCAGTGTGGGTGAGGGCTTTCTTT.

V usage is TRBV25-1 and J usage is TRBJ2-7; tentatively, D is TRBD2 (6 bases). Germline lookup yields CDR1 MGHDK and CDR2 SYGVNS. The V and J ends lost 8 bases and 0 bases respectively, with 17 bases between them. The CDR3 length is 15 residues. The CDR3: CASHPGHGSSYEQYF. Written as DNA, the CDR3 is TGTGCCAGCCACCCAGGACACGGGAGCTCCTACGAGCAGTACTTC.

The V call is TRBV29-1, the J call TRBJ1-1; D might be TRBD1 (5 bases). CDR3 length equals 12 residues. V was cut by 4 bases and J by 4 bases, with 10 bases left in between. Germline V gives CDR1 SQVTM, CDR2 ANQGSEA. DNA of the CDR3: TGCAGCGTTGTGCGGGGGAGCACTGAAGCTTTCTTT. Residues: CSVVRGSTEAFF.

The chain combines TRBV12-3 or TRBV12-4 with TRBJ2-1; possible D gene TRBD2, 7 bases. This CDR3 contains 11 residues. V lost 0 bases and J lost 16, with 10 bases in between. As DNA, the CDR3 is TGTGCCAGCAGTTTAGCGGGGGGGCTTTTCTTC. Protein sequence: CASSLAGGLFF.

The chain carries TRBV27 and TRBJ2-6; the match to TRBD1 covers 9 bases. The CDR3 contains 17 residues. Germline loops: CDR1 MNHEY, CDR2 SMNVEV (reference sequence). Losses at the gene ends were 8 bases for V and 0 bases for J; bases not matched to a gene: 8. The CDR3 coding sequence is TGTGCCAGCTCCGGGACAGGGAGTTTCTCTGGGGCCAACGTCCTGACTTTC. Protein sequence: CASSGTGSFSGANVLTF. Filled out from reference TRBV27 and TRBJ2-6, the complete variable domain reads EAQVTQNPRYLITVTGKKLTVTCSQNMNHEYMSWYRQDPGLGLRQIYYSMNVEVTDKGDVPEGYKVSRKEKRNFPLILESPSPNQTSLYFCASSGTGSFSGANVLTFGAGSRLTVL.

A single count supports this clone. V gene TRBV28 combines with J gene TRBJ2-1; TRBD2 matches 12 bases. Germline trimming cut 4 bases from V and 7 bases from J; bases unmatched to any gene: 8. The germline V gene has CDR1 MDHEN and CDR2 SYDVKM. This CDR3 region has 16 residues. The CDR3 coding sequence is TGTGCCAGCAGTTCCCGGCCGGGACTAGCGGGTAATGAGCAGTTCTTC. As protein: CASSSRPGLAGNEQFF.

V and J are TRBV5-1 and TRBJ2-2, with 7 bases aligning to TRBD2. The CDR3 runs to 17 residues. The J segment lost 6 bases and the V segment lost 2 bases, leaving 13 bases of the junction unmatched. Germline lookup yields CDR1 SGHRS and CDR2 YFSETQ. Here the CDR3 DNA reads TGCGCCAGCAGCTTTGTAAGCGGGAACGAATCCCCCGGGGAGCTGTTTTTT. Amino acids: CASSFVSGNESPGELFF.

The chain is built from TRBV12-3 or TRBV12-4 and TRBJ2-1; weak D call: TRBD1 (6 bases). The CDR3 spans 13 residues. Trimming took off 6 bases at V and 4 bases at J, with 10 bases between the two ends. The DNA of the CDR3 is TGTGCCAGCAGGGGGACATCATACAATGAGCAGTTCTTC. Translating it yields CASRGTSYNEQFF.

The chain has TRBV30 and TRBJ2-7, with D perhaps TRBD1 or TRBD2 (5 bases each). The germline V gene has CDR1 GTSNPN and CDR2 SVGIG (reference sequence). Trimming shortened V by 8 bases and J by 3 bases, and 14 bases separated the two germline ends. This CDR3 spans 12 amino acids. DNA of the CDR3: TGTGCCGGGGGACCCGGACTCTACGAGCAGTACTTC. Protein sequence: CAGGPGLYEQYF. The full variable domain, with the rest looked up from reference TRBV30 and TRBJ2-7, is SQTIHQWPATLVQPVGSPLSLECTVEGTSNPNLYWYRQAAGRGLQLLFYSVGIGQISSEVPQNLSASRPQDRQFILSSKKLLLSDSGFYLCAGGPGLYEQYFGPGTRLTVT.

This chain links TRBV5-1 with TRBJ1-1, with D tentatively TRBD1 (5 bases). Germline values: CDR1 SGHRS, CDR2 YFSETQ. The V and J ends lost 0 bases and 6 bases respectively, with 12 bases between them. CDR3 length: 14 amino acids. In nucleotides, the CDR3 is TGCGCCAGCAGCTTGGGACAACAGGACGCTGAAGCTTTCTTT. Residues: CASSLGQQDAEAFF.

The CDR3 protein is CASSISPSTGELFF. The CDR3 nucleotides read TGTGCCAGTAGTATTTCCCCTAGTACCGGGGAGCTGTTTTTT. The gene calls are TRBV19 and TRBJ2-2; no firm D call. The CDR3 is made up of 14 amino acids. The V gene lost 3 bases and the J gene lost 5 bases, with 10 bases spanning the gap. The germline CDR1 and CDR2 sequences are LNHDA and SQIVND (reference sequence).

The V call is TRBV4-1, the J call TRBJ1-5; 8 bases align to TRBD1. The CDR3 runs to 19 residues. Germline V lookup: CDR1 MGHRA, CDR2 YSYEKL. Trimming at V came to 1 base and at J to 0 bases, leaving 11 bases not matched to a gene. CDR3 amino acids: CASSQVIDRGVHSNQPQHF. The CDR3, as DNA: TGCGCCAGCAGCCAAGTAATAGACAGGGGCGTCCATAGCAATCAGCCCCAGCATTTT.

The gene calls are TRBV27 and TRBJ2-7; TRBD2 matches 8 bases. The V and J ends lost 8 bases and 4 bases, in that order; junction bases with no gene match: 13. Germline assignment: CDR1 MNHEY and CDR2 SMNVEV (reference sequence). This CDR3 is built from 15 residues. The DNA of the CDR3 is TGTGCCAGCGCGATGAGCGGGAGAGGAGAGTACGAGCAGTACTTC. Translating it yields CASAMSGRGEYEQYF.

This chain links TRBV10-2 with TRBJ2-3; tentative D call: TRBD1 (6 bases). Trimming took off 3 bases at V and 3 bases at J, with 13 bases between the two ends. Germline V gene data show CDR1 as WSHSY and CDR2 as SAAADI. This CDR3 contains 15 residues. Here the CDR3 DNA reads TGCGCCAGCAGTGATTCAGGACAGATAACAGATACGCAGTATTTT. This sequence encodes CASSDSGQITDTQYF.

The sample holds a few counts of this clone. The V call is TRBV5-4, the J call TRBJ1-1, with D tentatively TRBD1 (5 bases). V lost 6 bases and J lost 3, with 21 bases in between. Per the germline V gene, CDR1 is SGHNT and CDR2 is YYREEE (reference sequence). The CDR3 runs 16 residues. Here the CDR3 DNA reads TGTGCCAGCACCGGTTCAAAGGGGTCGTGGGACACTGAAGCTTTCTTT. It codes for CASTGSKGSWDTEAFF.

V and J are TRBV9 and TRBJ1-2; tentative D call: TRBD1 (5 bases). The V gene lost 4 bases and the J gene lost 1 base, with 14 bases spanning the gap. This CDR3 has 15 amino acids. Per the germline V gene, CDR1 is SGDLS and CDR2 is YYNGEE. The CDR3 loop is CASSPHLDSNYGYTF. CDR3 sequence (DNA): TGTGCCAGCAGCCCTCACTTAGACAGTAACTATGGCTACACCTTC.

The CDR3 bases are TGTGCCAGTAGTATAGGTTGGAGGGGCTCCGGAAACACCATATATTTT. As protein: CASSIGWRGSGNTIYF. The rearrangement links TRBV19 to TRBJ1-3, with a weak D call TRBD1 (5 bases). Germline CDR1 LNHDA, CDR2 SQIVND (reference sequence). The CDR3 length is 16 residues. V shed 1 base and J shed 4 bases, with 14 bases lying between them.

The chain has TRBV2 and TRBJ1-2, with 7 positions matching TRBD1. This CDR3 comprises 13 residues. The germline gives CDR1 SNHLY, CDR2 FYNNEI. Trimming removed 5 bases from V and 3 bases from J; junction bases left unmatched: 3. CDR3 loop: CASSPGTDYGYTF. CDR3 nucleotides: TGTGCCAGCAGTCCCGGGACAGACTATGGCTACACCTTC.

V and J are TRBV5-1 and TRBJ1-1; the D is unclear. The CDR3 runs 14 residues. CDR1 and CDR2 from the germline V gene are SGHRS and YFSETQ. Trimming left V 5 bases short and J 3 bases short, with 14 bases between. DNA for the CDR3: TGCGCCAGCAGTGAGAGGGTCTCGGACACTGAAGCTTTCTTT. Translation gives CASSERVSDTEAFF.

The chain is built from TRBV7-9 and TRBJ2-6, with 7 nucleotides matching TRBD1. The CDR3 consists of 15 residues. Trimming at V came to 5 bases and at J to 4 bases, leaving 5 bases not matched to a gene. In germline, CDR1 is SEHNR, CDR2 FQNEAQ (reference sequence). CDR3 amino acids: CASSDTGAGANVLTF. CDR3 DNA: TGTGCCAGCAGCGATACAGGGGCCGGGGCCAACGTCCTGACTTTC.

The chain recombines TRBV5-6 with TRBJ1-2; TRBD1 might be the D (5 bases). The length of the CDR3 is 14 residues. The germline V and J ends were trimmed by 2 bases and 4 bases, with 12 bases remaining between them. Germline V CDR1 and CDR2: SGHDT, YYEEEE. The CDR3 DNA sequence: TGTGCCAGCAGCTTACAGGCCTTCTCCTATGGCTACACCTTC. Its translation: CASSLQAFSYGYTF. Full variable domain (missing parts from reference TRBV5-6 and TRBJ1-2): DAGVTQSPTHLIKTRGQQVTLRCSPKSGHDTVSWYQQALGQGPQFIFQYYEEEERQRGNFPDRFSGHQFPNYSSELNVNALLLGDSALYLCASSLQAFSYGYTFGSGTRLTVV.

The V gene is TRBV30, the J gene TRBJ1-3; D remains ambiguous. Per germline, CDR1 GTSNPN and CDR2 SVGIG (reference sequence). Trimming took off 2 bases at V and 0 bases at J, with 14 bases between the two ends. This CDR3 is 16 amino acids long. This CDR3 reads CAWSSPSADSGNTIYF. The DNA for the CDR3 is TGTGCCTGGAGTTCCCCTTCAGCGGACTCTGGAAACACCATATATTTT.

Here the CDR3 DNA reads TGTGCCAGTAGTATTGGGACTAGCGGGAGTGGGGAGCAGTACTTC. It codes for CASSIGTSGSGEQYF. The chain couples TRBV19 to TRBJ2-7; 14 bases map to TRBD2. This CDR3 has 15 residues. V lost 3 bases and J lost 7; bases outside the gene matches: 5. Germline CDR1 is LNHDA and CDR2 is SQIVND (reference sequence).